This entry lists 9 T cell receptor beta chains sequenced from one sample in a study of cytomegalovirus exposure and HLA in healthy donors. PCR involved 60 Vbeta and 13 Jbeta primers. Sequenced by immunoSEQ multiplex PCR; TCRdb stores in-frame clones only, minus some. The sample holds 100,000 to 150,000 clones, over 70% seen once. The material sequenced was PBMCs. These receptors came from a female donor in good health and CMV-seronegative.

V gene TRBV6-5 combines with J gene TRBJ2-7, with D possibly matching TRBD1 (6 bases). Germline CDR1 reads MNHEY; CDR2 reads SVGAGI. V was cut by 10 bases and J by 3 bases, with 16 bases left in between. The CDR3 extends over 13 amino acids. The CDR3 bases are TGTGCCACTGCCCGGGACACGAGCTACGAGCAGTACTTC. Protein sequence: CATARDTSYEQYF.

The chain combines TRBV6-1 with TRBJ1-4; 8 nucleotides line up with TRBD1. This CDR3 contains 13 residues. With V trimmed by 6 bases and J by 8 bases, 5 bases remained unmatched. Germline CDR1 and CDR2: MNHNS and SASEGT. The CDR3: CASRGQGREKLFF. The DNA of the CDR3 is TGTGCCAGCAGAGGACAGGGACGGGAAAAACTGTTTTTT.

The V and J genes are TRBV18 and TRBJ2-1; TRBD2 matches at 7 bases. V lost 3 bases to trimming and J lost 8 bases; unmatched junction nucleotides: 4. CDR3 length equals 13 residues. From germline, CDR1 is KGHSH and CDR2 LQKENI. This CDR3 reads CASSPERGHEQFF. CDR3 DNA sequence: TGTGCCAGCTCACCGGAGCGGGGCCATGAGCAGTTCTTC.

This clone was detected once. The J gene is TRBJ1-2, the V gene TRBV6-5, with 10 nucleotides matching TRBD1. From germline, CDR1 is MNHEY and CDR2 SVGAGI. The CDR3 has 13 residues. Trimming cost V 6 bases and J 7 bases; bases outside gene matches: 5. The DNA of the CDR3 is TGTGCCAGCAGACCGACAGGGGGCTTTGGCTACACCTTC. This sequence encodes CASRPTGGFGYTF.

This clone appeared a few times. The J gene is TRBJ2-7, the V gene TRBV19; a weak D match, TRBD2 (6 bases). Between the trimmed V and J ends, which lost 10 bases and 3 bases, there was a span of 16 bases. Germline CDR1 and CDR2: LNHDA and SQIVND (reference sequence). This CDR3 has 13 amino acids. Written as DNA, the CDR3 is TGTGCCACTTCCGGGACTGACCTCTACGAGCAGTACTTC. Protein: CATSGTDLYEQYF.

This rearrangement joins TRBV10-1 to TRBJ2-1; TRBD2 aligns across 7 bases. V lost 3 bases to trimming and J lost 4 bases; unmatched junction nucleotides: 9. Germline CDR1 and CDR2: WNHNN and SYGVQD (reference sequence). This CDR3 has 16 residues. As DNA, the CDR3 is TGCGCCAGCAGTGAACGGGCGGGAGAAGGGTACAATGAGCAGTTCTTC. Protein sequence: CASSERAGEGYNEQFF.

This rearrangement joins TRBV6-1 to TRBJ1-5, with no clear D. The ends were cut back, 2 bases at V and 4 bases at J, with 6 bases in the middle. CDR3 length: 13 residues. Germline V gene data show CDR1 as MNHNS and CDR2 as SASEGT. Written as DNA, the CDR3 is TGTGCCAGCAGTGAACGGGTGAATCAGCCCCAGCATTTT. It encodes CASSERVNQPQHF.

The V gene is TRBV6-5, the J gene TRBJ1-5; 10 nucleotides align to TRBD1. V lost 0 bases, J lost 7 bases, and 3 bases stayed unmatched. CDR3 size: 15 residues. Germline values: CDR1 MNHEY, CDR2 SVGAGI. CDR3 in amino acids: CASSYSWTGGQPQHF. For the CDR3, the DNA is TGTGCCAGCAGTTACTCGTGGACAGGGGGACAGCCCCAGCATTTT.

This rearrangement joins TRBV10-3 to TRBJ1-5; no clear D. Germline V gene data show CDR1 as ENHRY and CDR2 as SYGVKD. The V and J ends lost 6 bases and 7 bases respectively, with 19 bases between them. The CDR3 runs 15 residues. The chain's CDR3 is CAISDGMGLGQPQHF. Here the CDR3 DNA reads TGTGCCATCAGCGACGGGATGGGTTTAGGACAGCCCCAGCATTTT.